The 21 T cell receptor beta chains below come from one sample, sequenced in a study of early T cells in non-severe SARS-CoV-2 infection. TCRdb passed the 5' RACE reads through MiXCR, listing each CDR3 protein once. The data show roughly 18,000 distinct CDR3 sequences, with 5.9% seen just once and just under 6.5% held by the top ten. Material for sequencing was whole blood. The origin of the receptors is an adult who was a healthcare worker with PCR-confirmed SARS-CoV-2 infection or an uninfected control (not recorded which).

This clonotype has ten or more counts. The CDR3 is CSVQPGTARYEQYF. CDR3 bases: TGCAGTGTTCAACCCGGGACGGCCCGCTACGAGCAGTACTTC. This chain links TRBV20-1 with TRBJ2-7; D could derive from TRBD1 or TRBD2 (5 bases each). Germline values: CDR1 DFQATT, CDR2 SNEGSKA (reference sequence). Trimming shortened V by 7 bases and J by 3 bases, and 19 bases separated the two germline ends. The CDR3 totals 14 residues.

This clonotype was seen repeatedly, ten times or more. The chain links TRBV7-9 to TRBJ2-5; D gene uncertain. The V gene lost 4 bases and the J gene lost 5 bases, with 5 bases spanning the gap. This CDR3 has 11 amino acids. Germline lookup yields CDR1 SEHNR and CDR2 FQNEAQ (reference sequence). The CDR3 region is CASSSGETQYF. The DNA of the CDR3 is TGTGCCAGCAGCTCCGGGGAGACCCAGTACTTC. Using reference TRBV7-9 and TRBJ2-5 for the parts outside the CDR3, the full variable domain is DTGVSQNPRHKITKRGQNVTFRCDPISEHNRLYWYRQTLGQGPEFLTYFQNEAQLEKSRLLSDRFSAERPKGSFSTLEIQRTEQGDSAMYLCASSSGETQYFGPGTRLLVL.

This clonotype was recorded many times. V gene TRBV9 combines with J gene TRBJ2-7; D is unresolved. This CDR3 is 16 amino acids long. Trimming pared 0 bases from V and 0 bases from J, leaving 13 bases between. Germline lookup yields CDR1 SGDLS and CDR2 YYNGEE. The CDR3 bases are TGTGCCAGCAGCGTAGGGGGTCGCGTGGGCTCCTACGAGCAGTACTTC. Translation gives CASSVGGRVGSYEQYF. Combining the CDR3 with reference TRBV9 and TRBJ2-7 gives the whole variable domain DSGVTQTPKHLITATGQRVTLRCSPRSGDLSVYWYQQSLDQGLQFLIQYYNGEERAKGNILERFSAQQFPDLHSELNLSSLELGDSALYFCASSVGGRVGSYEQYFGPGTRLTVT.

By frequency in the sample, this clonotype is medium-sized. This chain links TRBV6-1 with TRBJ2-1; TRBD2 aligns across 9 bases. The CDR3 covers 15 residues. The germline V gene encodes CDR1 MNHNS and CDR2 SASEGT. With V trimmed by 2 bases and J by 1 base, 0 bases remained unmatched. The DNA of the CDR3 is TGTGCCAGCAGTGAACTAGCGGGATCCTACAATGAGCAGTTCTTC. Amino acid sequence: CASSELAGSYNEQFF.

This clonotype was recorded many times. The chain couples TRBV18 to TRBJ2-6, with 11 bases fitting TRBD1. Germline assignment: CDR1 KGHSH and CDR2 LQKENI. This CDR3 has 21 residues. Unmatched junction bases numbered 15, after V lost 3 bases and J lost 2 bases. The CDR3 protein is CASSPSYGSGTGGTGANVLTF. For the CDR3, the DNA is TGTGCCAGCTCACCCTCGTACGGATCCGGGACAGGGGGAACTGGGGCCAACGTCCTGACTTTC.

This clonotype is termed medium-sized. The rearrangement joins TRBV6-1 to TRBJ2-1; 13 bases align to TRBD2. V shed 5 bases and J 7 bases; nucleotides not matched to a gene: 8. In germline, CDR1 is MNHNS, CDR2 SASEGT. This CDR3 comprises 16 residues. CDR3 bases: TGTGCCAGCAGTACTAGCGGGAGGGCCGGACGAAATGAGCAGTTCTTC. Amino acids: CASSTSGRAGRNEQFF.

The genes are TRBV7-9 and TRBJ2-5; 7 bases line up with TRBD1. Trimming removed 4 bases from V and 5 bases from J; junction bases left unmatched: 19. The CDR3 consists of 18 residues. Germline loops: CDR1 SEHNR, CDR2 FQNEAQ (reference sequence). CDR3: CASSSLTKSDRVKETQYF. The DNA for the CDR3 is TGTGCCAGCAGCTCACTTACAAAATCAGACAGGGTTAAGGAGACCCAGTACTTC.

V gene TRBV6-1 combines with J gene TRBJ1-1; D remains ambiguous. The CDR3 is made up of 12 amino acids. Between the trimmed V and J ends, which lost 2 bases and 9 bases, there was a span of 10 bases. Germline CDR1 and CDR2: MNHNS and SASEGT. In DNA form, the CDR3 reads TGTGCCAGCAGTGAAACTTCTCGTAAAGCTTTCTTT. Translating gives CASSETSRKAFF.

V usage is TRBV28 and J usage is TRBJ2-7; TRBD1 or TRBD2 may be the D gene (5 bases each). CDR3 length: 14 amino acids. The V end lost 6 bases, the J end lost 2 bases, and 14 bases lay between the germline ends. Germline CDR1 reads MDHEN; CDR2 reads SYDVKM. Here the CDR3 reads CASSDLGTAYEQYF. The CDR3 bases are TGTGCCAGCAGCGACCTCGGGACGGCCTACGAGCAGTACTTC.

There are many counts of this clonotype. The chain combines TRBV4-1 with TRBJ2-7; 7 bases are a match to TRBD1. J gave up 2 bases and V 0 bases, and 7 bases lay outside the gene matches. The CDR3 spans 16 residues. Germline V gives CDR1 MGHRA, CDR2 YSYEKL. The CDR3 sequence: CASSQDSQGVTYEQYF. The CDR3 DNA follows: TGCGCCAGCAGCCAAGATAGCCAGGGGGTCACCTACGAGCAGTACTTC.

The V gene is TRBV5-1, the J gene TRBJ2-7; a weak D match, TRBD1 (6 bases). This CDR3 contains 13 residues. Germline V gene lookup returns CDR1 SGHRS and CDR2 YFSETQ. With 0 bases removed from V and 3 bases from J, the gap between germline ends came to 7 bases. As DNA, the CDR3 is TGCGCCAGCAGCTTGGCCAGGGGCTACGAGCAGTACTTC. It translates to CASSLARGYEQYF.

This clonotype was picked up a small number of times. This CDR3 reads CASSNSWGQPQHF. The CDR3 bases are TGTGCCAGCAGCAACTCCTGGGGCCAGCCCCAGCATTTT. V and J are TRBV7-2 and TRBJ1-5, with D possibly matching TRBD1 (5 bases). Between the trimmed V and J ends, which lost 5 bases and 7 bases, there was a span of 12 bases. CDR3 length: 13 residues. The germline V gene encodes CDR1 SGHTA and CDR2 FQGNSA.

This clonotype occurred once. This sequence joins TRBV6-1 and TRBJ2-7; 7 bases agree with TRBD1. With V trimmed by 0 bases and J by 4 bases, 3 bases remained unmatched. The CDR3 has 14 residues. The germline V gene has CDR1 MNHNS and CDR2 SASEGT. This chain's CDR3 is CASSEARGSYEQYF. The CDR3 nucleotides are TGTGCCAGCAGTGAAGCCAGGGGGTCGTACGAGCAGTACTTC.

This clonotype was observed once. The CDR3 DNA reads as TGTGCCAGCAGTCGAGGGCTGGACAGAGCGCAAGAGACCCAGTACTTC. This sequence encodes CASSRGLDRAQETQYF. The V gene is TRBV5-4, the J gene TRBJ2-5, with D possibly being TRBD1 (6 bases). The germline V gene has CDR1 SGHNT and CDR2 YYREEE (reference sequence). V lost 5 bases, J lost 2 bases, and 19 bases lay in between. The CDR3 runs 16 residues.

V is TRBV11-3 and J is TRBJ2-3, with D hard to call. The CDR3 contains 12 residues. With 5 bases removed from V and 4 bases from J, the gap between germline ends came to 7 bases. Germline V lookup: CDR1 SGHNT, CDR2 YENEEA. CDR3 protein: CASSVRPDTQYF. The CDR3 DNA sequence: TGTGCCAGCAGCGTCAGGCCAGATACGCAGTATTTT. Based on the CDR3 plus reference TRBV11-3 and TRBJ2-3, the full variable domain is EAGVVQSPRYKIIEKKQPVAFWCNPISGHNTLYWYLQNLGQGPELLIRYENEEAVDDSQLPKDRFSAERLKGVDSTLKIQPAELGDSAVYLCASSVRPDTQYFGPGTRLTVL.

The V and J genes are TRBV15 and TRBJ2-1; 7 nucleotides agree with TRBD1. The CDR3 loop spans 15 amino acids. V was pared by 1 base and J by 8 bases, with 8 bases of the junction left unmatched. CDR1 and CDR2 (germline): LNHNV, YYDKDF (reference sequence). CDR3: CATSRVRGPRDEQFF. The CDR3 region has the DNA TGTGCCACCAGCAGAGTTAGGGGGCCGCGGGATGAGCAGTTCTTC.

This chain connects TRBV11-2 to TRBJ2-5, with D possibly matching TRBD1 (7 bases). There are 16 residues in the CDR3. Trimming took off 5 bases at V and 1 base at J, with 17 bases between the two ends. Germline lookup yields CDR1 SGHAT and CDR2 FQNNGV. The CDR3 spells CASSHWGRGAQETQYF. CDR3 bases: TGTGCCAGCAGCCACTGGGGCAGGGGGGCCCAAGAGACCCAGTACTTC.

The chain employs TRBV4-1 and TRBJ2-7, with TRBD2 matching 8 bases. Looked up from germline, CDR1 is MGHRA and CDR2 is YSYEKL. The CDR3 length is 13 residues. Unmatched junction bases numbered 5, after V lost 1 base and J lost 9 bases. CDR3: CASSQAGTSRQYF. CDR3 in DNA: TGCGCCAGCAGCCAAGCGGGGACTAGTCGGCAGTACTTC.

In this sample, this clonotype turned up many times. The chain combines TRBV27 with TRBJ2-1; D is unclear. Per germline, CDR1 MNHEY and CDR2 SMNVEV (reference sequence). The CDR3 is 13 residues long. V was trimmed by 3 bases and J by 1 base, leaving 4 bases between them. The CDR3 DNA reads TGTGCCAGCAGTTTTGGGTCCTACAATGAGCAGTTCTTC. Its translation: CASSFGSYNEQFF.

This clonotype was seen at least ten times. In DNA form, the CDR3 reads TGTGCCAGCAGTTACCAACTAGCGGGACTGAACGAGCAGTACTTC. Its translation: CASSYQLAGLNEQYF. The chain couples TRBV28 to TRBJ2-7, with TRBD2 matching over 10 bases. This CDR3 spans 15 amino acids. The germline V gene encodes CDR1 MDHEN and CDR2 SYDVKM. V lost 4 bases and J lost 5; bases outside the gene matches: 8.

This clonotype was observed many times. V is TRBV5-1 and J is TRBJ2-3; D possibly corresponds to TRBD2 (5 bases). V lost 0 bases to trimming and J lost 2 bases, with 19 bases between them. CDR3 length equals 18 residues. Germline CDR1 and CDR2: SGHRS and YFSETQ. DNA for the CDR3: TGCGCCAGCAGCTTGGCCGTGACGAGCGGCCTCGCCACAGATACGCAGTATTTT. Amino acids: CASSLAVTSGLATDTQYF.